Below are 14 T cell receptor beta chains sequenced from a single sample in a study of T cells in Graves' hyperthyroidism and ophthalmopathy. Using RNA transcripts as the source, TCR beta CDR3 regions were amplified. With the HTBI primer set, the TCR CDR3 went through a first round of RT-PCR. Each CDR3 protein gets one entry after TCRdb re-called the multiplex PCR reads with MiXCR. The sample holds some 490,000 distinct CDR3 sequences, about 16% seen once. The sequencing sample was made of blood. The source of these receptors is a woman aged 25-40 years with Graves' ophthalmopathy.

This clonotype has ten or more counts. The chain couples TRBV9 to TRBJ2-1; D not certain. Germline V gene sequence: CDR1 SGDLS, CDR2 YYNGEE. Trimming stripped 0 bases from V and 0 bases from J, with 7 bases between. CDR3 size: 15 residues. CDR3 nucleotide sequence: TGTGCCAGCAGCGTAGGATACGGCTCCTACAATGAGCAGTTCTTC. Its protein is CASSVGYGSYNEQFF.

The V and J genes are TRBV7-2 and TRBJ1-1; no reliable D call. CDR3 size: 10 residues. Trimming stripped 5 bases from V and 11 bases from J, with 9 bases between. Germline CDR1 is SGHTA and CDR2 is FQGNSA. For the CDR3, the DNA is TGTGCCAGCAGCCTAGGTGACGCTTTCTTT. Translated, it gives CASSLGDAFF.

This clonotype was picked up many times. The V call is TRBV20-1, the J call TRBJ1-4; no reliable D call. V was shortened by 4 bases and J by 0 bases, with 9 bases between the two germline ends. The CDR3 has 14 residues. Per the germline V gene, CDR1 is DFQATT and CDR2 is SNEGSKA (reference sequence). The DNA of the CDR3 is TGCAGTGCTACGCTGGGGACAACTAATGAAAAACTGTTTTTT. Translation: CSATLGTTNEKLFF.

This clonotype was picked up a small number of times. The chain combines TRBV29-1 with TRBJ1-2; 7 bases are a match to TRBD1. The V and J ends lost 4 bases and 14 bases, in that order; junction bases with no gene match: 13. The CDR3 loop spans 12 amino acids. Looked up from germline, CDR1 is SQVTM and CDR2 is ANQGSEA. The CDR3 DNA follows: TGCAGCGTTGCGGTTAGTCAGGGGGTGGAAACCTTC. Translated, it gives CSVAVSQGVETF. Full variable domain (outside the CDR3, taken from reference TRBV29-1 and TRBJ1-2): SAVISQKPSRDICQRGTSLTIQCQVDSQVTMMFWYRQQPGQSLTLIATANQGSEATYESGFVIDKFPISRPNLTFSTLTVSNMSPEDSSIYLCSVAVSQGVETFGSGTRLTVV.

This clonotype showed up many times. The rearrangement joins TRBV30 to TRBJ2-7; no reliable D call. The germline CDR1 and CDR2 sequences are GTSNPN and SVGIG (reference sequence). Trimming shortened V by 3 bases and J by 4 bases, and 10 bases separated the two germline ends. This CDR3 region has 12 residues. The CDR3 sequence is CAWSSGGYEQYF. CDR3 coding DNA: TGTGCCTGGAGCAGTGGTGGGTACGAGCAGTACTTC.

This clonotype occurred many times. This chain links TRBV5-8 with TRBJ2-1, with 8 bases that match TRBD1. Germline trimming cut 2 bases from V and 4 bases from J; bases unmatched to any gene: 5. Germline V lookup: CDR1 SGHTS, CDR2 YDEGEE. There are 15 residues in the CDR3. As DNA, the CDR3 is TGTGCCAGCAGCTTATCGGGACAGGTATACAATGAGCAGTTCTTC. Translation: CASSLSGQVYNEQFF.

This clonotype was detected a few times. CDR3 sequence reads: CASSIGTGAGANVLTF. The CDR3 DNA sequence: TGTGCCAGTAGTATCGGTACAGGAGCTGGGGCCAACGTCCTGACTTTC. The V gene is TRBV19, the J gene TRBJ2-6, with D tentatively TRBD1 (5 bases). The CDR3 covers 16 residues. V lost 3 bases, J lost 2 bases, and 11 bases lay in between. Germline V lookup: CDR1 LNHDA, CDR2 SQIVND (reference sequence).

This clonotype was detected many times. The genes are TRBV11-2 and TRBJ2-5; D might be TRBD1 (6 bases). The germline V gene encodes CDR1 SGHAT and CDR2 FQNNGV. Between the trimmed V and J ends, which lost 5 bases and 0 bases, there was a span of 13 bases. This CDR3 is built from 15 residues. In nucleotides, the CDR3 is TGTGCCAGCAGCGCAAACAGGGCGTACCAAGAGACCCAGTACTTC. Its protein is CASSANRAYQETQYF.

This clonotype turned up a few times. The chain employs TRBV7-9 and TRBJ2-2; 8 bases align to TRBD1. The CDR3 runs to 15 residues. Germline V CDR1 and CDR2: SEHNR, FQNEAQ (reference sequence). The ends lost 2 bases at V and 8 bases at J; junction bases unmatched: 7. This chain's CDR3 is CASSLMQGALGELFF. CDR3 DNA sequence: TGTGCCAGCAGCTTAATGCAGGGGGCGCTTGGGGAGCTGTTTTTT. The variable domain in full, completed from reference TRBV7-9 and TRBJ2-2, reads DTGVSQNPRHKITKRGQNVTFRCDPISEHNRLYWYRQTLGQGPEFLTYFQNEAQLEKSRLLSDRFSAERPKGSFSTLEIQRTEQGDSAMYLCASSLMQGALGELFFGEGSRLTVL.

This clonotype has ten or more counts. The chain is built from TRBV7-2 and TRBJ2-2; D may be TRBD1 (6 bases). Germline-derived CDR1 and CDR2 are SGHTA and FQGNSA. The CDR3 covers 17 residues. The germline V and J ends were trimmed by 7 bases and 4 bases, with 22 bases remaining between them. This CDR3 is CASTGTGTSIGTGELFF. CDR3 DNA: TGTGCCAGCACGGGGACCGGGACATCGATCGGCACCGGGGAGCTGTTTTTT.

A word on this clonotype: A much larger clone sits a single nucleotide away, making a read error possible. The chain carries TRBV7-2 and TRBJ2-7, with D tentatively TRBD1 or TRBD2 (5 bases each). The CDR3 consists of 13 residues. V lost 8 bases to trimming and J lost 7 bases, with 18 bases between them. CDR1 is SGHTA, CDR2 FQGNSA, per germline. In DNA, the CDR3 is TGTGCCAGCGGCCCAGGGAGAGGTGGGGAGCAGTACTTC. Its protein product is CASGPGRGGEQYF.

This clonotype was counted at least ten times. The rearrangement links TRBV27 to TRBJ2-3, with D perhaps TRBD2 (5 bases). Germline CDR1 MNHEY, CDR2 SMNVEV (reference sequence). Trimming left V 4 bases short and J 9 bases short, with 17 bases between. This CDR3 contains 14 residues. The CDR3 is CASSSAVGGATQYF. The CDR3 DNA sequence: TGTGCCAGCAGTTCAGCGGTCGGTGGTGCGACGCAGTATTTT.

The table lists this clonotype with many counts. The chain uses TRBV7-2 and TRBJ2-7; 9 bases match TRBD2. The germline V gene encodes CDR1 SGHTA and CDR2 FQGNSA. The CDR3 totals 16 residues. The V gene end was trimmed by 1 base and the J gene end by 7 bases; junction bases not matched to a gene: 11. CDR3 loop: CASSLVSSGKAWEQYF. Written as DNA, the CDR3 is TGTGCCAGCAGCTTAGTGTCTAGCGGGAAGGCCTGGGAGCAGTACTTC.

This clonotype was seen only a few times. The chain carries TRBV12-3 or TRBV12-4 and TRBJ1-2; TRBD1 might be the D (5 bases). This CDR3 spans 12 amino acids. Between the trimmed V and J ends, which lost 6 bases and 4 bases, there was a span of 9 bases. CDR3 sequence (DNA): TGTGCCAGCAGAGGGACCTCCTATGGCTACACCTTC. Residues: CASRGTSYGYTF.